This TCR beta chain was identified during a study of CD8+CD57+ T cells in acquired aplastic anemia. Whole-study context: Recorded DNA amounts for sorted CD4+ and CD8+ cells had an average of approximately 2.9 ug.

Germline CDR1 is SGDLS and CDR2 is YYNGEE. With V trimmed by 4 bases and J by 7 bases, 10 bases remained unmatched. This CDR3 spans 14 amino acids. Researchers used genomic DNA as the template to profile TCR beta VDJ and CDR3. TCRdb recomputed calls from the reads with MiXCR, one row per CDR3 protein. The sample carries about 190,000 distinct CDR3 sequences, 55% to 70% recorded once. The study's findings and limits: Both patients and controls carried the same twenty-nine CD8+ CDR3 sequences. The study found no significant CD8+ Simpson's diversity difference between patients and controls.

On this clonotype itself: Its target is unknown.

The receptor was isolated from a human donor with severe aplastic anemia or a healthy control (not recorded which). The sequencing sample was made of sorted CD4+, CD8+, or CD8+CD57+ T cells (not recorded which) from PBMCs. The chain is built from TRBV9 and TRBJ1-2; 7 bases match TRBD1. This CDR3 reads CASSQPNRGGGYTF. Here the CDR3 DNA reads TGTGCCAGCAGCCAACCCAACAGGGGAGGTGGCTACACCTTC.